The 15 T cell receptor beta chains reported below all come from one sample, sequenced in a study of T cells in Graves' hyperthyroidism and ophthalmopathy. RNA transcripts gave rise to amplified TCR beta CDR3 regions. The HTBI primer set served for first-round RT-PCR of the TCR CDR3. TCRdb re-called the multiplex PCR reads with MiXCR, one entry per CDR3 protein. The sample shows approximately 640,000 distinct CDR3 sequences, approximately 15% of them seen only once. Sequencing was done on a sample of blood. These receptors all come from a man between 50 and 59 years old with Graves' hyperthyroidism.

Many counts were recorded for this clonotype. Here the CDR3 DNA reads TGTGCCAGCAGCCCTATAGCGGGCGCCACAGATACGCAGTATTTT. Encoded protein: CASSPIAGATDTQYF. This chain joins TRBV11-2 and TRBJ2-3, with 7 bases fitting TRBD2. CDR1 and CDR2 from the germline V gene are SGHAT and FQNNGV. The CDR3 loop spans 15 amino acids. The ends lost 5 bases at V and 2 bases at J; junction bases unmatched: 7. The variable domain in full, with the rest retrieved from reference TRBV11-2 and TRBJ2-3, is EAGVAQSPRYKIIEKRQSVAFWCNPISGHATLYWYQQILGQGPKLLIQFQNNGVVDDSQLPKDRFSAERLKGVDSTLKIQPAKLEDSAVYLCASSPIAGATDTQYFGPGTRLTVL.

The rearrangement joins TRBV6-1 to TRBJ1-6, with 8 bases identical to TRBD1. Germline CDR1 and CDR2: MNHNS and SASEGT. The CDR3 is made up of 16 amino acids. V lost 6 bases and J lost 7; bases outside the gene matches: 11. The CDR3, as DNA: TGTGCCAGCAGACGCTACCTGACAGGGGAGAATTCACCCCTCCACTTT. It specifies CASRRYLTGENSPLHF.

In regard to this clonotype: A read error may be the cause here, since a much bigger clone is one base away. This rearrangement joins TRBV6-4 to TRBJ2-2; D gene unclear. Trimming took off 2 bases at V and 3 bases at J, with 7 bases between the two ends. The CDR3 extends over 14 amino acids. Per the germline V gene, CDR1 is MRHNA and CDR2 is SNTAGT. CDR3 region: CASSDGTYTGELFF. The DNA for the CDR3 is TGTGCCAGCAGTGACGGCACCTACACCGGGGAGCTGTTTTTT.

The chain has TRBV27 and TRBJ2-4; TRBD2 might be the D (5 bases). The CDR3 has 13 residues. V gave up 6 bases and J gave up 8 bases, with 14 bases separating them. Germline CDR1 and CDR2: MNHEY and SMNVEV (reference sequence). CDR3 sequence: CASRAWERDIQYF. The CDR3 bases are TGTGCCAGCAGGGCATGGGAGAGAGACATTCAGTACTTC.

This clonotype was seen many times. The chain is built from TRBV28 and TRBJ1-2; D is undetermined. CDR3 length: 16 amino acids. V lost 4 bases and J 0 bases, leaving 15 bases between the germline ends. Per the germline V gene, CDR1 is MDHEN and CDR2 is SYDVKM. The CDR3 nucleotides are TGTGCCAGCAGTTCAAGGGTCGGGCCCTCTAACTATGGCTACACCTTC. Protein product: CASSSRVGPSNYGYTF.

This clonotype turned up a few times. The rearrangement joins TRBV29-1 to TRBJ2-1, with D perhaps TRBD2 (5 bases). Per germline, CDR1 SQVTM and CDR2 ANQGSEA. V was clipped by 4 bases and J by 7 bases, with 11 bases between them. The CDR3 extends over 12 amino acids. The CDR3 nucleotides read TGCAGCGTTGCTCGAGGGTCAAATGAGCAGTTCTTC. It codes for CSVARGSNEQFF.

The table lists this clonotype with a count of one. With a much larger clone just one base away, this may be a read error. The chain has TRBV10-3 and TRBJ1-1, with a possible D match to TRBD1 (6 bases). Germline values: CDR1 ENHRY, CDR2 SYGVKD. The CDR3 extends over 14 amino acids. Trimming left V 6 bases short and J 4 bases short, with 15 bases between. The CDR3 loop reads CAIRNRDLVTEAFF. CDR3 sequence (DNA): TGTGCCATCAGGAACAGGGATTTGGTCACTGAAGCTTTCTTT.

This clonotype was counted a few times. The CDR3 is CASSRLEDRVYYEQYF. CDR3 sequence (DNA): TGTGCCAGCAGCCGCCTCGAGGACAGGGTATACTACGAGCAGTACTTC. This chain connects TRBV7-9 to TRBJ2-7; TRBD1 matches 8 bases. The trim removed 5 bases at V and 3 bases at J, leaving 12 bases unmatched. This CDR3 is built from 16 residues. Germline V gene lookup returns CDR1 SEHNR and CDR2 FQNEAQ (reference sequence).

This clonotype has ten or more counts. This chain links TRBV3-1 with TRBJ1-1, with D hard to call. The CDR3 spans 13 residues. V was clipped by 2 bases and J by 3 bases, with 7 bases between them. Germline V gives CDR1 LGHDT, CDR2 YNNKEL (reference sequence). The CDR3, as DNA: TGTGCCAGCAGCCAAATTGAGGACACTGAAGCTTTCTTT. It is translated as CASSQIEDTEAFF.

The chain joins TRBV9 to TRBJ2-5; the match to TRBD1 covers 9 bases. Germline assignment: CDR1 SGDLS and CDR2 YYNGEE. V gave up 1 base and J gave up 5 bases; unmatched junction bases: 15. CDR3 size: 18 residues. DNA of the CDR3: TGTGCCAGCAGCGTAACAGGCGCGGGACAGGGTAGGGGTGAGACCCAGTACTTC. It yields the protein CASSVTGAGQGRGETQYF.

This clonotype was detected ten times or more. V is TRBV28 and J is TRBJ2-1; no clear D gene. The germline V gene encodes CDR1 MDHEN and CDR2 SYDVKM. Trimming pared 6 bases from V and 5 bases from J, leaving 5 bases between. The CDR3 contains 11 residues. In nucleotides, the CDR3 is TGTGCCAGCAGCCAAAACAATGAGCAGTTCTTC. Translated, it gives CASSQNNEQFF. The full variable domain, completed using reference TRBV28 and TRBJ2-1, is DVKVTQSSRYLVKRTGEKVFLECVQDMDHENMFWYRQDPGLGLRLIYFSYDVKMKEKGDIPEGYSVSREKKERFSLILESASTNQTSMYLCASSQNNEQFFGPGTRLTVL.

This clonotype was observed many times. The gene calls are TRBV2 and TRBJ2-6, with unresolved D. The V end lost 7 bases, the J end lost 2 bases, and 3 bases lay between the germline ends. The CDR3 consists of 12 residues. The germline gives CDR1 SNHLY, CDR2 FYNNEI. The CDR3 DNA sequence: TGTGCCAGCACCCCTGGGGCCAACGTCCTGACTTTC. Its protein product is CASTPGANVLTF.

V gene TRBV18 combines with J gene TRBJ2-1, with a tentative D call TRBD2 (6 bases). Trimming removed 0 bases from V and 0 bases from J, with 6 bases in between. This CDR3 is built from 15 residues. Germline V gene data show CDR1 as KGHSH and CDR2 as LQKENI. CDR3 sequence (DNA): TGTGCCAGCTCACCACCGGGGGGCTCCTACAATGAGCAGTTCTTC. This sequence encodes CASSPPGGSYNEQFF.

The chain uses TRBV5-1 and TRBJ2-3; D is unresolved. The CDR3 totals 14 residues. The V end lost 2 bases, the J end lost 5 bases, and 12 bases lay between the germline ends. Looked up from germline, CDR1 is SGHRS and CDR2 is YFSETQ. The CDR3 protein is CASSLSAPLDTQYF. CDR3 DNA sequence: TGCGCCAGCAGCTTAAGCGCTCCCCTAGATACGCAGTATTTT. The whole variable domain, remainder taken from reference TRBV5-1 and TRBJ2-3, is KAGVTQTPRYLIKTRGQQVTLSCSPISGHRSVSWYQQTPGQGLQFLFEYFSETQRNKGNFPGRFSGRQFSNSRSEMNVSTLELGDSALYLCASSLSAPLDTQYFGPGTRLTVL.

In its sample, this clonotype was seen a few times. The rearrangement joins TRBV4-3 to TRBJ2-5; a possible D gene is TRBD1 (6 bases). The ends were cut back, 4 bases at V and 2 bases at J, with 14 bases in the middle. The CDR3 totals 15 residues. Germline CDR1 is LGHNA and CDR2 is YSLEER. CDR3 in amino acids: CASSLQVQGQETQYF. Written as DNA, the CDR3 is TGCGCCAGCAGCCTACAAGTCCAGGGGCAAGAGACCCAGTACTTC.